These 29 T cell receptor beta chains originate from one sample sequenced in a study of blood T cells in healthy people across ages. The second PCR ran about 7 to 12 cycles with a sample-barcoded 5' primer and J-beta primers. TCRdb re-analysed the 5' RACE reads in MiXCR, keeping a single row per CDR3 protein. The table has some 900,000 distinct CDR3 sequences, 29% seen once. The sequenced material came from blood. The receptors here all came from a woman of 80 years or more in good health.

The rearrangement links TRBV20-1 to TRBJ1-6; D gene unclear. Germline CDR1 DFQATT, CDR2 SNEGSKA (reference sequence). This CDR3 is built from 14 residues. The V end lost 0 bases, the J end lost 7 bases, and 10 bases lay between the germline ends. The CDR3 DNA sequence: TGCAGTGCTAGAGATCCCCCGAACAATTCACCCCTCCACTTT. This translates into CSARDPPNNSPLHF.

This chain links TRBV12-3 or TRBV12-4 with TRBJ1-3; no reliable D call. With 2 bases removed from V and 3 bases from J, the gap between germline ends came to 2 bases. The CDR3 contains 12 residues. For the CDR3, the DNA is TGTGCCAGCAGTTTAATTGGAAACACCATATATTTT. Translated, it gives CASSLIGNTIYF.

This clonotype was found many times. This chain joins TRBV6-5 and TRBJ1-2; D might be TRBD1 (6 bases). This CDR3 contains 14 residues. The V end was cut by 0 bases, the J end by 4 bases, with 9 bases between. CDR1 MNHEY and CDR2 SVGAGI come from the germline V gene. CDR3 DNA sequence: TGTGCCAGCAGTTACTCGACGACAGGCTATGGCTACACCTTC. It translates to CASSYSTTGYGYTF.

Ten or more counts support this clonotype. The chain employs TRBV11-2 and TRBJ1-1; D is ambiguous. Trimming shortened V by 4 bases and J by 4 bases, and 13 bases separated the two germline ends. CDR3 length: 14 residues. The germline V gene encodes CDR1 SGHAT and CDR2 FQNNGV. CDR3 sequence reads: CASSSSPRSTEAFF. The CDR3 coding sequence is TGTGCCAGCAGCTCAAGTCCGAGGAGCACTGAAGCTTTCTTT. The variable domain in full, completed from reference TRBV11-2 and TRBJ1-1, reads EAGVAQSPRYKIIEKRQSVAFWCNPISGHATLYWYQQILGQGPKLLIQFQNNGVVDDSQLPKDRFSAERLKGVDSTLKIQPAKLEDSAVYLCASSSSPRSTEAFFGQGTRLTVV.

Ten or more counts support this clonotype. The genes are TRBV5-1 and TRBJ2-7; D uncertain. CDR1 and CDR2 (germline): SGHRS, YFSETQ. The CDR3 extends over 15 amino acids. V was pared by 4 bases and J by 3 bases, with 17 bases between. CDR3 sequence (DNA): TGCGCCAGCAGCCAAGCCTCGGAGAAAAGCTACGAGCAGTACTTC. It codes for CASSQASEKSYEQYF.

This clonotype was seen ten or more times. Being one base from a much bigger clone, this may be a read error. This chain uses TRBV7-8 with TRBJ2-5; 9 bases align to TRBD1. Germline loops: CDR1 SGHVS, CDR2 FQNEAQ. This CDR3 comprises 17 residues. J gave up 9 bases and V 3 bases, and 17 bases lay outside the gene matches. CDR3 residues: CASSFRPMTGGGVAQYF. The CDR3, as DNA: TGTGCCAGCAGCTTTAGGCCAATGACAGGGGGGGGAGTCGCCCAGTACTTC.

This clonotype was counted many times. The rearrangement uses TRBV18 and TRBJ2-5; 8 bases line up with TRBD2. V dropped 2 bases and J dropped 12; count of bases not matched to a gene: 8. The length of the CDR3 is 13 residues. Germline V gene lookup returns CDR1 KGHSH and CDR2 LQKENI. The DNA of the CDR3 is TGTGCCAGCTCACCAACGGTGCGGGGGGAAGAGTACTTC. This translates into CASSPTVRGEEYF. Looking up the rest from reference TRBV18 and TRBJ2-5 gives the full variable domain: NAGVMQNPRHLVRRRGQEARLRCSPMKGHSHVYWYRQLPEEGLKFMVYLQKENIIDESGMPKERFSAEFPKEGPSILRIQQVVRGDSAAYFCASSPTVRGEEYFGPGTRLLVL.

This sequence joins TRBV6-5 and TRBJ2-7; 12 bases are shared with TRBD2. J lost 6 bases, V lost 4 bases, and 10 bases had no gene match. CDR3 size: 16 residues. Germline V gene data show CDR1 as MNHEY and CDR2 as SVGAGI. CDR3 coding DNA: TGTGCCAGCAGTTTCACTAGCGGGGGGAACTTCCGCGAGCAGTACTTC. Protein: CASSFTSGGNFREQYF.

This clonotype was detected ten times or more. The V gene is TRBV7-2, the J gene TRBJ2-5; 8 bases map to TRBD2. Germline V gene lookup returns CDR1 SGHTA and CDR2 FQGNSA. The J segment lost 1 base and the V segment lost 7 bases, leaving 5 bases of the junction unmatched. CDR3 size: 14 residues. The CDR3 sequence is CASTIAGPQETQYF. In nucleotides, the CDR3 is TGTGCCAGCACCATAGCGGGGCCCCAAGAGACCCAGTACTTC.

The table lists this clonotype with many counts. V is TRBV12-3 or TRBV12-4 and J is TRBJ1-2; D gene unclear. This CDR3 has 13 residues. V shed 7 bases and J shed 7 bases, with 16 bases lying between them. Written as DNA, the CDR3 is TGTGCCAGCACCGACCCATGGGGTTCTGGCTACACCTTC. This sequence encodes CASTDPWGSGYTF.

This clonotype was seen many times. As DNA, the CDR3 is TGTGCCGAGCAGGTCACAGATACGCAGTATTTT. It yields the protein CAEQVTDTQYF. The J gene is TRBJ2-3, the V gene TRBV7-2; unclear D gene. CDR1 and CDR2 (germline): SGHTA, FQGNSA. Trimming stripped 11 bases from V and 2 bases from J, with 8 bases between. This CDR3 region has 11 residues.

This clonotype appeared many times. V usage is TRBV28 and J usage is TRBJ1-2, with D unresolved. Germline V CDR1 and CDR2: MDHEN, SYDVKM. This CDR3 is built from 15 residues. The V end was cut by 0 bases, the J end by 4 bases, with 12 bases between. This chain's CDR3 is CASSLWTPRVYGYTF. The CDR3, as DNA: TGTGCCAGCAGTTTATGGACACCTAGGGTCTATGGCTACACCTTC.

In its sample, this clonotype was seen many times. This chain joins TRBV7-2 and TRBJ2-3; D gene uncertain. The germline V gene has CDR1 SGHTA and CDR2 FQGNSA. The CDR3 contains 15 residues. Trimming left V 2 bases short and J 2 bases short, with 11 bases between. The CDR3 bases are TGTGCCAGCAGCTTACCCCCCGGTGACACAGATACGCAGTATTTT. Protein product: CASSLPPGDTDTQYF.

The chain has TRBV4-2 and TRBJ1-2; D uncertain. Per the germline V gene, CDR1 is LGHNA and CDR2 is YNFKEQ. The CDR3 covers 16 residues. Trimming stripped 0 bases from V and 4 bases from J, with 15 bases between. CDR3 DNA sequence: TGTGCCAGCAGCCAAGAAAGATCAGGTCCTCTCTATGGCTACACCTTC. This codes for CASSQERSGPLYGYTF.

This clonotype was seen only a few times. The V and J genes are TRBV5-1 and TRBJ1-1; 9 nucleotides line up with TRBD1. The junction had 12 bases not matched to a gene; V was cut back by 6 bases and J by 3 bases. The CDR3 loop spans 16 amino acids. Germline assignment: CDR1 SGHRS and CDR2 YFSETQ. The CDR3 coding sequence is TGCGCCAGCACCTTAGAACCACAGGGGGCCTACACTGAAGCTTTCTTT. Translated, it gives CASTLEPQGAYTEAFF.

Note on this clonotype: Possible read error: a much larger clone is one base away. The chain combines TRBV5-1 with TRBJ2-1; maybe TRBD1 (6 bases). The CDR3 has 15 amino acids. From germline, CDR1 is SGHRS and CDR2 YFSETQ. The CDR3 nucleotides are TGCGTCAGCAGCATAACAGGGAGCTCCTACAATGAGCAGTTCTTC. Translating it yields CVSSITGSSYNEQFF.

As regards this clonotype: A much larger clone differs by one base, so this may be a read error. The chain carries TRBV6-1 and TRBJ2-7; D is ambiguous. V was shortened by 3 bases and J by 2 bases, with 2 bases between the two germline ends. The CDR3 covers 11 residues. Germline CDR1 reads MNHNS; CDR2 reads SASEGT. The CDR3 bases are TGTGCCAGCAGTGATACCTACGAGCAGTACTTC. Encoded protein: CASSDTYEQYF.

This clonotype occurred many times. The chain is built from TRBV30 and TRBJ1-2, with TRBD1 matching 9 bases. CDR3 length equals 14 residues. CDR1 is GTSNPN and CDR2 is SVGIG in the germline V gene (reference sequence). V was clipped by 8 bases and J by 4 bases; unmatched bases: 11. The CDR3 loop reads CAGKVRDRAYGYTF. The CDR3 nucleotides read TGTGCCGGTAAAGTCCGGGACAGGGCCTATGGCTACACCTTC.

Ten or more counts support this clonotype. The chain employs TRBV7-6 and TRBJ2-1; no clear D. The germline V gene has CDR1 SGHVS and CDR2 FNYEAQ. Trimming took off 3 bases at V and 4 bases at J, with 13 bases between the two ends. This CDR3 is built from 15 residues. The CDR3 loop reads CASSLMTSLYNEQFF. CDR3 bases: TGTGCCAGCAGCTTGATGACGAGTCTGTACAATGAGCAGTTCTTC.

The chain is built from TRBV6-5 and TRBJ2-5, with a possible D match to TRBD1 (6 bases). CDR3 length: 16 amino acids. Germline values: CDR1 MNHEY, CDR2 SVGAGI. Trimming stripped 1 base from V and 1 base from J, with 13 bases between. The CDR3 coding sequence is TGTGCCAGCAGTTACTACCCGGGACATCGCCAAGAGACCCAGTACTTC. Its protein is CASSYYPGHRQETQYF.

This clonotype was counted at least ten times. The chain is built from TRBV6-5 and TRBJ2-3; no clear D. Germline values: CDR1 MNHEY, CDR2 SVGAGI. V was shortened by 0 bases and J by 2 bases, with 6 bases between the two germline ends. This CDR3 has 14 amino acids. The CDR3 nucleotides read TGTGCCAGCAGTTACTCGTCCTACACAGATACGCAGTATTTT. This encodes CASSYSSYTDTQYF.

The chain is built from TRBV7-2 and TRBJ2-7, with TRBD1 matching over 12 bases. Gene TRBJ2-1 matches the end of the DNA better, so the J call may be wrong. Germline CDR1 SGHTA, CDR2 FQGNSA. The CDR3 is 15 residues long. The CDR3 region is CASSGGTGGRYEQFF. As DNA, the CDR3 is TGTGCCAGCAGCGGAGGGACAGGGGGCCGGTACGAGCAGTTCTTC.

The V and J genes are TRBV29-1 and TRBJ1-2; 7 nucleotides align to TRBD1. Germline CDR1 reads SQVTM; CDR2 reads ANQGSEA. CDR3 length: 13 amino acids. V gave up 4 bases and J gave up 3 bases; unmatched junction bases: 5. CDR3 nucleotide sequence: TGCAGCGTTGCTGAGGGGGCTGACTATGGCTACACCTTC. Translation gives CSVAEGADYGYTF.

This clonotype has at least ten counts. The gene calls are TRBV5-5 and TRBJ2-5; TRBD2 aligns across 11 bases. Trimming cost V 4 bases and J 5 bases; bases outside gene matches: 7. The germline V gene has CDR1 SGHKS and CDR2 YYEKEE (reference sequence). The CDR3 extends over 15 amino acids. For the CDR3, the DNA is TGTGCCAGCAGCATAGGACTAGCGGGTGGGGAGACCCAGTACTTC. Protein: CASSIGLAGGETQYF.

This clonotype turned up a few times. The CDR3 nucleotides read TGCAGCGTAGAGGGAATCAGGGGAAAAGGAGCTTTCTTT. Its protein product is CSVEGIRGKGAFF. The gene calls are TRBV29-1 and TRBJ1-1, with D maybe TRBD1 (6 bases). Germline CDR1 reads SQVTM; CDR2 reads ANQGSEA. Trimming took 6 bases from V and 10 from J, leaving 21 bases between them. The CDR3 loop spans 13 amino acids.

The gene calls are TRBV20-1 and TRBJ2-4, with D possibly matching TRBD1 (6 bases). The CDR3 sequence is 14 residues long. V lost 3 bases, J lost 0 bases, and 9 bases lay in between. Per germline, CDR1 DFQATT and CDR2 SNEGSKA (reference sequence). DNA for the CDR3: TGCAGTGCTAGCGGACAGAAAGCCAAAAACATTCAGTACTTC. Translating gives CSASGQKAKNIQYF.

This chain joins TRBV4-1 and TRBJ2-7; perhaps TRBD2 as D (5 bases). Trimming cost V 5 bases and J 4 bases, with 18 bases left between them. CDR1 is MGHRA and CDR2 is YSYEKL in the germline V gene. The length of the CDR3 is 15 residues. The CDR3 DNA reads as TGCGCCAGCAGCTCAAGTCCGGGAAACATTTACGAGCAGTACTTC. The encoded protein is CASSSSPGNIYEQYF.

This clonotype was seen ten or more times. The rearrangement links TRBV7-9 to TRBJ2-7; the D is unclear. Trimming pared 1 base from V and 0 bases from J, leaving 7 bases between. Germline V lookup: CDR1 SEHNR, CDR2 FQNEAQ (reference sequence). The length of the CDR3 is 14 residues. In DNA form, the CDR3 reads TGTGCCAGCAGCTTAGATGTCAGCTCCTACGAGCAGTACTTC. It yields the protein CASSLDVSSYEQYF.

Here the CDR3 reads CASSRNGQFYNSPLHF. The CDR3 DNA reads TGTGCCAGCAGTCGAAATGGACAGTTCTATAATTCACCCCTCCACTTT. The chain carries TRBV11-2 and TRBJ1-6, with D maybe TRBD1 (6 bases). V lost 6 bases and J 3 bases, leaving 15 bases between the germline ends. CDR1 is SGHAT and CDR2 is FQNNGV in the germline V gene. The CDR3 totals 16 residues.